This TCR beta chain derives from a study of cytomegalovirus exposure and HLA in healthy donors. The CDR3 extends over 15 amino acids. Germline assignment: CDR1 MNHNS and CDR2 SASEGT. Trimming took off 2 bases at V and 5 bases at J, with 15 bases between the two ends. 60 Vbeta and 13 Jbeta primers were used in PCR. TCRdb's copy holds only in-frame clones and misses some; the assay was immunoSEQ multiplex PCR. The sample has about 130,000 clones, around 72% seen once. This TCR was sampled from a man aged 18-30 years in good health and CMV-seropositive. Sequencing was carried out using PBMCs. The rearrangement uses TRBV6-1 and TRBJ2-5, with D possibly matching TRBD2 (5 bases). CDR3 bases: TGTGCCAGCAGTGAAAGTATCTCGGGCGGGGAGACCCAGTACTTC. Translated: CASSESISGGETQYF.